The T cell receptor beta chain under discussion was sequenced for a study of blood T cell repertoires in COVID-19. The protocol was immunoSEQ multiplex PCR, while the TCRdb copy is restricted to in-frame clones and leaves out a portion. The data show 80,000 to 95,000 clones, with about three quarters seen just once and around 21% held by the top ten. Trimming took off 2 bases at V and 6 bases at J, with 14 bases between the two ends. In germline, CDR1 is MDHEN, CDR2 SYDVKM. The length of the CDR3 is 15 residues. Material for sequencing was peripheral blood. This TCR came from a woman older than 75 with active or convalescent COVID-19. V and J are TRBV28 and TRBJ1-5; D is perhaps TRBD1 (6 bases). Here the CDR3 DNA reads TGTGCCAGCAGTTTAGTGGGGGGCGGGGGTCAGCCCCAGCATTTT. This translates into CASSLVGGGGQPQHF.